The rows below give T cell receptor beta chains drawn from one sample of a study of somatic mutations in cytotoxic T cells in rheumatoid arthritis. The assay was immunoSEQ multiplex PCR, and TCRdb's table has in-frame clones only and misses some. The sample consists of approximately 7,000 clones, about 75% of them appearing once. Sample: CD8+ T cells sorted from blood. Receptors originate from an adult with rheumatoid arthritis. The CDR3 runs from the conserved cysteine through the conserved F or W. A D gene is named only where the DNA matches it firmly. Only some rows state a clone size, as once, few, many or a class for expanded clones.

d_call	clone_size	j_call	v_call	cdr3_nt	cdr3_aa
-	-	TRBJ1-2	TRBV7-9	TGTGCCAGCGGGTCTCTTGTGGCATTCTATGGCTACACCTTC	CASGSLVAFYGYTF
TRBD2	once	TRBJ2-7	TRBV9	TGTGCCAGCAGCGTAGGGGCTAGCGGGGCAGCCTACGAGCAGTACTTC	CASSVGASGAAYEQYF
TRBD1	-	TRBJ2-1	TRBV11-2	TGTGCCAGCAGCTTAGTTAGGGGGCAATACAATGAGCAGTTCTTC	CASSLVRGQYNEQFF
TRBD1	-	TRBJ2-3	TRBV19	TGTGCCAGTAGTATCTCGGGACAGCTCACAGATACGCAGTATTTT	CASSISGQLTDTQYF
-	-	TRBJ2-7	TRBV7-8	TGTGCCAGCAGCCTCGCGCCCGGGACTCTCTACTCCTACGAGCAGTACTTC	CASSLAPGTLYSYEQYF
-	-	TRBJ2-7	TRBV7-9	TGTGCCAGCAGCTTCGCCCGACCCTACGAGCAGTACTTC	CASSFARPYEQYF
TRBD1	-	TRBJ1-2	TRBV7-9	TGTGCCAGCAGCTCCCGGGACAGGTACTATGGCTACACCTTC	CASSSRDRYYGYTF
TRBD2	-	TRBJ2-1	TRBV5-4	TGTGCCAGCAGCTTGGGTGGTAGCGGGGCCCCCTACAATGAGCAGTTCTTC	CASSLGGSGAPYNEQFF
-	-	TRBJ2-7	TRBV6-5	TGTGCCAGCAGGCCATCGCAGGGAGTCTACGAGCAGTACTTC	CASRPSQGVYEQYF
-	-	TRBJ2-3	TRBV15	TGTGCCACCAGCGCACGAGGGGGGGGCCCAGATACGCAGTATTTT	CATSARGGGPDTQYF
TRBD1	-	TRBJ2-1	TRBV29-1	TGCAGCGTTGTACGGACAGGGGAGTACAATGAGCAGTTCTTC	CSVVRTGEYNEQFF
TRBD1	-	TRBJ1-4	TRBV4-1	TGCGCCAGCAGCTCCATTCACAGGGGAGGCCTCTTAAAAACAACTAATGAAAAACTGTTTTTT	CASSSIHRGGLLKTTNEKLFF
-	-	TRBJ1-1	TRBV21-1	TGTGCCAGCAGCAACCCGTGCGCGGGGATGAACACTGAAGCTTTCTTT	CASSNPCAGMNTEAFF